What follows are 2 T cell receptor beta chains derived from one specimen sequenced in a study of blood T cell repertoires in COVID-19. TCRdb keeps only in-frame clones here, not all; method: immunoSEQ multiplex PCR. This table has approximately 46,000 clones, 75% to 90% appearing once. The specimen sequenced was peripheral blood. These receptors were collected from a human donor in a cohort sampled during active COVID-19.

This chain connects TRBV5-5 to TRBJ2-7; possibly TRBD2 for D (5 bases). V shed 7 bases and J shed 4 bases, with 24 bases lying between them. The V gene's germline CDR1 is SGHKS and CDR2 YYEKEE (reference sequence). The CDR3 length is 16 residues. This CDR3 reads CASGRGPEGGGYEQYF. The CDR3 DNA reads TGTGCCAGCGGTCGGGGTCCCGAGGGTGGCGGTTACGAGCAGTACTTC.

The V and J genes are TRBV2 and TRBJ2-1; D possibly corresponds to TRBD2 (6 bases). Germline CDR1 is SNHLY and CDR2 is FYNNEI. The CDR3 is made up of 12 amino acids. Trimming took 7 bases from V and 6 from J, leaving 10 bases between them. CDR3 residues: CASTLAGNEQFF. For the CDR3, the DNA is TGTGCCAGCACACTAGCCGGCAATGAGCAGTTCTTC.